This T cell receptor beta chain stems from a study of blood T cell repertoires in COVID-19. Generated by immunoSEQ multiplex PCR, the TCRdb table keeps only in-frame clones and is missing some. The sample lists about 30,000 clones; roughly 80% were seen once. Trimming took 1 base from V and 6 from J; bases not matched to a gene: 1. Germline V lookup: CDR1 LGHNA, CDR2 YSLEER. The CDR3 is made up of 14 amino acids. This clone was detected only once. The sequenced sample was peripheral blood. The sequence came from a human donor in a cohort sampled during active COVID-19. V and J are TRBV4-3 and TRBJ2-2, with 8 bases lining up with TRBD1. The CDR3 nucleotides are TGCGCCAGCAGCCAAGGGACAGGGTCCGGGGAGCTGTTTTTT. Amino acid sequence: CASSQGTGSGELFF.